This TCR beta chain was captured by sequencing in a study of blood T cell repertoires in COVID-19. Study at large: The origin of the acute and convalescent COVID-19 samples was the United States, Italy and Spain. PBMCs, B-cell-depleted T cells, or T cells provided the cDNA or gDNA that made up the material.

Measured with immunoSEQ multiplex PCR; TCRdb has only the in-frame clones, and not every one. The sample has approximately 390,000 clones, 88% seen once. Recruits, aged roughly 18 to 95 years, lived in roughly 22 US areas. The study assigned cohorts using participant-reported clinical history. The ends were cut back, 6 bases at V and 3 bases at J, with 11 bases in the middle. This CDR3 contains 14 residues. Germline V gene sequence: CDR1 MNHEY, CDR2 SVGAGI. Specimen: PBMCs or T cells enriched from blood (not recorded which). The sequence derives from a woman aged 40 to 50 with acute COVID-19. The rearrangement uses TRBV6-5 and TRBJ1-4, with a tentative D call TRBD1 (6 bases). The CDR3 nucleotides are TGTGCCAGCAGACAGGGTTGGGCTAATGAAAAACTGTTTTTT. Translated: CASRQGWANEKLFF.